This T cell receptor (beta chain) came from a study of neurological immune-mediated disorders. Study-level findings and limits: Subjects shared no identical expanded-clone CDR3 amino acid sequences, suggesting private TCR-beta repertoires in all groups.

This clonotype was detected ten times or more. Its antigen is still unknown. From 15-18 subjects, over 180 million TCR-beta sequences were obtained in each sequencing run. TCRdb used MiXCR to reprocess the 5' RACE reads, holding one entry per CDR3 protein. This repertoire shows 35,000 to 40,000 distinct CDR3 sequences, around 10% found once; its top ten account for 3% to 4%. Between the trimmed V and J ends, which lost 5 bases and 4 bases, there was a span of 17 bases. Germline lookup yields CDR1 SEHNR and CDR2 FQNEAQ (reference sequence). This CDR3 comprises 15 residues. For sorted libraries, the input was about a million CD4+ or CD8+ T cells.

This sequence was found in a woman between 25 and 40 years old with HTLV-1-associated myelopathy (HAM/TSP). This chain links TRBV7-9 with TRBJ1-1, with D possibly TRBD1 on 6 matching bases. Material: CD4+ T cells from blood. As DNA, the CDR3 is TGTGCCAGCAGCGAAAGCAGGGGTGGAAGCACTGAAGCTTTCTTT. Its translation: CASSESRGGSTEAFF. Full variable domain (remainder filled in from reference TRBV7-9 and TRBJ1-1): DTGVSQNPRHKITKRGQNVTFRCDPISEHNRLYWYRQTLGQGPEFLTYFQNEAQLEKSRLLSDRFSAERPKGSFSTLEIQRTEQGDSAMYLCASSESRGGSTEAFFGQGTRLTVV.